Reported below is one T cell receptor beta chain. Its antigen is not identified. Other nucleotide sequences from this sample produce the same CDR3. The germline V gene encodes CDR1 MNHEY and CDR2 SMNVEV (reference sequence). This CDR3 comprises 13 residues. Trimming stripped 3 bases from V and 2 bases from J, with 7 bases between. This sample stems from a study of shared clonotypes between healthy human individuals. Study as a whole: The composition of the donors was a couple of women and a few men aged 18 to 49. Points from the study as a whole: Enrolling few donors narrowed the genetic and exposure-history diversity that was represented.

Original handling: Without quality scores, immunoSEQ junctional reads could not be filtered like full-length reads. TCRdb keeps only in-frame clones here, not all; method: immunoSEQ multiplex PCR. That table supplies the V and J calls and clone size; D and trimming were determined from the DNA. Of some 2 million clones in the sample, less than 95% were seen once. Positive CCR7 selection of CD45RO-negative cells yielded the naive CD8 cells, and terminally differentiated effector memory CD45RA+ cells were excluded. Material for sequencing was naive CD8+ T cells sorted from blood. V and J are TRBV27 and TRBJ1-1; D remains unclear. The TCR sequence derives from a man younger than 35 in good health. The CDR3 spells CASSFGSNTEAFF. The CDR3 region has the DNA TGTGCCAGCAGTTTTGGGTCCAACACTGAAGCTTTCTTT.